One sample yielded the 25 T cell receptor beta chains listed below, sequenced in a study of T cell responses to AZD1222 COVID-19 vaccine (dated by TCRdb to the early 2020s). Library prep was done by the immunoSEQ multiplex PCR assay. This immuneACCESS table, as held by TCRdb, lists in-frame sequences with V and J called but not all clones. Of the missing ones, under half trace to an unresolved V gene in checked studies; the others have no known cause. The sample's own table lists about 140,000 clones. The ten largest clones add up to roughly 2% of the sample. The sample's time point, from its label and the paper: baseline before first vaccination. The material sequenced was peripheral blood. Receptor source: an adult in good health.

The chain employs TRBV11-3 and TRBJ2-2; 7 bases are shared with TRBD2. Germline-derived CDR1 and CDR2 are SGHNT and YENEEA. The CDR3 has 15 amino acids. The junction had 6 bases not matched to a gene; V was cut back by 1 base and J by 7 bases. CDR3 nucleotide sequence: TGTGCCAGCAGCTTAGGTAGCGGGTTGGACGGGGAGCTGTTTTTT. It yields the protein CASSLGSGLDGELFF.

CDR3 nucleotides: TGTGCCAGCAGCCTTGGACGTAATGAAAAACTGTTTTTT. Its translation is CASSLGRNEKLFF. The gene calls are TRBV5-8 and TRBJ1-4; D unresolved. Per the germline V gene, CDR1 is SGHTS and CDR2 is YDEGEE. V dropped 4 bases and J dropped 4 bases, with 8 bases sitting between them. CDR3 length equals 13 residues.

CDR3 loop: CASSPRGQVYQETQYF. CDR3 in DNA: TGTGCCAGCAGCCCCCGCGGGCAGGTGTACCAAGAGACCCAGTACTTC. The V gene is TRBV2, the J gene TRBJ2-5; D may be TRBD2 (5 bases). The CDR3 has 16 amino acids. CDR1 and CDR2 (germline): SNHLY, FYNNEI. V lost 6 bases to trimming and J lost 0 bases, with 17 bases between them. Variable domain in full (rest from reference TRBV2 and TRBJ2-5): EPEVTQTPSHQVTQMGQEVILRCVPISNHLYFYWYRQILGQKVEFLVSFYNNEISEKSEIFDDQFSVERPDGSNFTLKIRSTKLEDSAMYFCASSPRGQVYQETQYFGPGTRLLVL.

The gene calls are TRBV2 and TRBJ1-1; unclear D gene. The CDR3 runs 14 residues. The germline CDR1 and CDR2 sequences are SNHLY and FYNNEI. V dropped 2 bases and J dropped 1 base, with 8 bases sitting between them. The CDR3 DNA follows: TGTGCCAGCAGTGAACTGGGCCAGAACACTGAAGCTTTCTTT. This codes for CASSELGQNTEAFF. The variable domain in full, with the rest retrieved from reference TRBV2 and TRBJ1-1, is EPEVTQTPSHQVTQMGQEVILRCVPISNHLYFYWYRQILGQKVEFLVSFYNNEISEKSEIFDDQFSVERPDGSNFTLKIRSTKLEDSAMYFCASSELGQNTEAFFGQGTRLTVV.

The rearrangement links TRBV3-1 (or the pseudogene TRBV3-2) to TRBJ2-5; 13 positions match TRBD2. CDR1 is LGHDT, CDR2 YNNKEL, per germline (reference sequence). The CDR3 is 17 amino acids. J was trimmed by 7 bases and V by 3 bases; bases with no gene match: 11. The CDR3 nucleotides read TGTGCCAGCAGCCACTACCGGACTAGCGGGGGCCCTACGACCCAGTACTTC. Its protein is CASSHYRTSGGPTTQYF.

V and J are TRBV6-6 and TRBJ1-1; 7 nucleotides agree with TRBD1. V shed 2 bases, J shed 3 bases, and the junction held 9 bases outside the gene matches. CDR3 length equals 16 residues. CDR1 MNHNY and CDR2 SVGAGI come from the germline V gene (reference sequence). The CDR3 loop is CASSYKRAGGDTEAFF. For the CDR3, the DNA is TGTGCCAGCAGTTACAAGCGGGCAGGGGGGGACACTGAAGCTTTCTTT.

V usage is TRBV5-4 and J usage is TRBJ1-2; TRBD1 aligns across 7 bases. CDR3 size: 15 residues. The germline gives CDR1 SGHNT, CDR2 YYREEE (reference sequence). The J segment lost 3 bases and the V segment lost 4 bases, leaving 9 bases of the junction unmatched. CDR3 amino acids: CASSPKDRTYYGYTF. The CDR3 DNA follows: TGTGCCAGCAGCCCCAAGGACAGGACCTACTATGGCTACACCTTC.

The chain couples TRBV19 to TRBJ2-2; 7 nucleotides line up with TRBD1. This CDR3 has 17 amino acids. CDR1 and CDR2 from the germline V gene are LNHDA and SQIVND (reference sequence). After removal of 1 base from V and 4 bases from J, the junction contained 9 bases not matched to a gene. Here the CDR3 DNA reads TGTGCCAGTAGTATAGTAACAGGGGTAATAGGCACCGGGGAGCTGTTTTTT. Protein product: CASSIVTGVIGTGELFF.

The rearrangement joins TRBV27 to TRBJ1-6; no reliable D call. Germline V lookup: CDR1 MNHEY, CDR2 SMNVEV (reference sequence). Trimming cost V 7 bases and J 0 bases, with 10 bases left between them. The CDR3 has 15 amino acids. The DNA for the CDR3 is TGTGCCAGCAACAAACAGCTCTCCTATAATTCACCCCTCCACTTT. Translated: CASNKQLSYNSPLHF.

The chain links TRBV6-2 or TRBV6-3 to TRBJ1-1; D unclear. Germline values: CDR1 MNHEY, CDR2 SVGEGT. The CDR3 runs 15 residues. Trimming took 2 bases from V and 3 from J, leaving 13 bases between them. The CDR3 nucleotides are TGTGCCAGCAGTTACCCAGGAAGGTTGGACACTGAAGCTTTCTTT. Amino acid sequence: CASSYPGRLDTEAFF.

The chain recombines TRBV4-1 with TRBJ2-7; 12 bases line up with TRBD2. Germline V gene sequence: CDR1 MGHRA, CDR2 YSYEKL. This CDR3 spans 17 amino acids. J was trimmed by 7 bases and V by 0 bases; bases with no gene match: 10. Written as DNA, the CDR3 is TGCGCCAGCAGCCAAGATCAGGGGGCCGGGACTAGCGGGGAGCAGTACTTC. This codes for CASSQDQGAGTSGEQYF.

The chain carries TRBV18 and TRBJ2-7, with D uncertain. The V end was cut by 3 bases, the J end by 0 bases, with 6 bases between. This CDR3 region has 13 residues. CDR1 and CDR2 from the germline V gene are KGHSH and LQKENI. CDR3 amino acids: CASSPESSYEQYF. CDR3 DNA sequence: TGTGCCAGCTCACCGGAATCCTCCTACGAGCAGTACTTC.

The V and J genes are TRBV6-1 and TRBJ2-1; D not resolved. V dropped 2 bases and J dropped 6 bases, with 11 bases sitting between them. The CDR3 runs 14 residues. Germline V CDR1 and CDR2: MNHNS, SASEGT. The CDR3 spells CASSEQWVGNEQFF. The CDR3 DNA reads as TGTGCCAGCAGTGAACAGTGGGTAGGCAATGAGCAGTTCTTC.

The chain couples TRBV5-4 to TRBJ2-6; D is unresolved. This CDR3 region has 16 residues. V was shortened by 4 bases and J by 0 bases, with 11 bases between the two germline ends. From germline, CDR1 is SGHNT and CDR2 YYREEE (reference sequence). The CDR3 nucleotides read TGTGCCAGCAGCCCGGACGGAAGCTCTGGGGCCAACGTCCTGACTTTC. This sequence encodes CASSPDGSSGANVLTF.

The chain links TRBV4-1 to TRBJ1-3; D might be TRBD1 (5 bases). CDR3 size: 17 residues. V dropped 5 bases and J dropped 4 bases, with 21 bases sitting between them. Germline V gene lookup returns CDR1 MGHRA and CDR2 YSYEKL. The CDR3 bases are TGCGCCAGCAGCTCCGAGCCTCCAGGGAGAGGGGGAAACACCATATATTTT. This sequence encodes CASSSEPPGRGGNTIYF.

The CDR3 DNA is TGTGCCAGCAGCGTATTCGGATCGTCCAACACTGAAGCTTTCTTT. Protein sequence: CASSVFGSSNTEAFF. The V and J genes are TRBV9 and TRBJ1-1; D is unclear. This CDR3 is 15 amino acids long. The germline gives CDR1 SGDLS, CDR2 YYNGEE. V was clipped by 1 base and J by 2 bases, with 12 bases between them.

Comment on this clone: Compared with germline, one end of the junction differs, possibly owing to a read error. The V gene is TRBV7-9, the J gene TRBJ1-1; D is possibly TRBD1 (6 bases). CDR3 length equals 12 residues. Per the germline V gene, CDR1 is SEHNR and CDR2 is FQNEAQ (reference sequence). The CDR3 DNA reads TGTGCCAGCAGCTTAGGAGACGGACAGACGGACTTT. As protein: CASSLGDGQTDF.

The V call is TRBV30, the J call TRBJ1-3, with no clear D. The CDR3 contains 14 residues. V was pared by 1 base and J by 0 bases, with 7 bases between. Per germline, CDR1 GTSNPN and CDR2 SVGIG (reference sequence). CDR3 DNA: TGTGCCTGGAGTGCGGGCCGCTCTGGAAACACCATATATTTT. Its translation: CAWSAGRSGNTIYF.

The rearrangement links TRBV20-1 to TRBJ2-7, with 11 bases lining up with TRBD1. Germline V CDR1 and CDR2: DFQATT, SNEGSKA (reference sequence). This CDR3 spans 16 amino acids. V shed 3 bases, J shed 0 bases, and the junction held 7 bases outside the gene matches. CDR3 residues: CSASFRDRGFSYEQYF. The CDR3 DNA follows: TGCAGTGCTAGTTTCCGGGACAGGGGGTTCTCCTACGAGCAGTACTTC.

This chain connects TRBV4-2 to TRBJ2-5, with TRBD2 matching 11 bases. V shed 0 bases, J shed 4 bases, and the junction held 4 bases outside the gene matches. CDR3 length equals 16 residues. CDR1 LGHNA and CDR2 YNFKEQ come from the germline V gene. In DNA form, the CDR3 reads TGTGCCAGCAGCCAAGATCCTAGCGGGGGGCGAGAGACCCAGTACTTC. The encoded protein is CASSQDPSGGRETQYF.

The chain uses TRBV19 and TRBJ1-2; 9 bases align to TRBD1. With V trimmed by 4 bases and J by 6 bases, 9 bases remained unmatched. CDR1 is LNHDA, CDR2 SQIVND, per germline (reference sequence). The CDR3 is made up of 15 amino acids. In nucleotides, the CDR3 is TGTGCCAGTAGTAGCGGGACAGGGACGGGCCATGGCTACACCTTC. Its translation is CASSSGTGTGHGYTF.

This CDR3 is CASNQGVGRDSNQPQHF. Here the CDR3 DNA reads TGTGCCAGCAACCAAGGGGTCGGCAGGGATAGCAATCAGCCCCAGCATTTT. This chain uses TRBV28 with TRBJ1-5; D possibly corresponds to TRBD1 (5 bases). Germline assignment: CDR1 MDHEN and CDR2 SYDVKM. The V gene lost 7 bases and the J gene lost 0 bases, with 19 bases spanning the gap. CDR3 length equals 17 residues.

V usage is TRBV20-1 and J usage is TRBJ1-2; 7 nucleotides agree with TRBD1. The V and J ends lost 5 bases and 8 bases, in that order; junction bases with no gene match: 5. This CDR3 has 11 amino acids. Germline V gives CDR1 DFQATT, CDR2 SNEGSKA (reference sequence). Here the CDR3 DNA reads TGCAGTGCTTGGGCAGGGGGAGGCTACACCTTC. It translates to CSAWAGGGYTF.

The rearrangement uses TRBV5-1 and TRBJ1-4, with D maybe TRBD1 (6 bases). CDR3 length: 13 amino acids. Trimming stripped 0 bases from V and 8 bases from J, with 8 bases between. The germline gives CDR1 SGHRS, CDR2 YFSETQ. The CDR3, as DNA: TGCGCCAGCAGCTTGGTGGGACAAGAAAAACTGTTTTTT. Protein product: CASSLVGQEKLFF.

The rearrangement joins TRBV7-9 to TRBJ2-5, with D perhaps given as TRBD1 or TRBD2 (5 bases each). CDR1 is SEHNR, CDR2 FQNEAQ, per germline (reference sequence). V lost 1 base to trimming and J lost 3 bases, with 18 bases between them. The CDR3 extends over 17 amino acids. CDR3: CASSLGVRDAGEETQYF. CDR3 DNA: TGTGCCAGCAGCTTAGGCGTCAGGGACGCCGGGGAAGAGACCCAGTACTTC.